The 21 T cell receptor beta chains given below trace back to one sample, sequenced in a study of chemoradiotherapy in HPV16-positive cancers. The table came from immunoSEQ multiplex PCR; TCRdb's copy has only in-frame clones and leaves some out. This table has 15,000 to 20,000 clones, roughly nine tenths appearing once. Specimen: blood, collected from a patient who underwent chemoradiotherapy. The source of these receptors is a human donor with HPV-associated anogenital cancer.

The CDR3 is CASTLPTGHGHNEQFF. DNA of the CDR3: TGTGCCAGCACCCTTCCGACGGGACACGGCCACAATGAGCAGTTCTTC. V usage is TRBV7-9 and J usage is TRBJ2-1; perhaps TRBD1 as D (6 bases). V lost 7 bases to trimming and J lost 5 bases, with 21 bases between them. This CDR3 is 16 amino acids long. Germline V gene data show CDR1 as SEHNR and CDR2 as FQNEAQ (reference sequence).

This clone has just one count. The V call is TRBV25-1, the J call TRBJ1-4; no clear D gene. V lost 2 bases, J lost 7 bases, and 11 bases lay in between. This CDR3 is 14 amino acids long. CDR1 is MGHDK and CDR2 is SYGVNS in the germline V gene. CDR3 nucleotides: TGTGCCAGCAGTGAAGGGCAGCCGGGTGAAAAACTGTTTTTT. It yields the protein CASSEGQPGEKLFF.

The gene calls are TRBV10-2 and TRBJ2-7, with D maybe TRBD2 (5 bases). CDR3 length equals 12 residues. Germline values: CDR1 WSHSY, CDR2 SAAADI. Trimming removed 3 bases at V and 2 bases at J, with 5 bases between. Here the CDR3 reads CASSDGAYEQYV. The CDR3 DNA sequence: TGCGCCAGCAGTGACGGGGCCTACGAGCAGTACGTC.

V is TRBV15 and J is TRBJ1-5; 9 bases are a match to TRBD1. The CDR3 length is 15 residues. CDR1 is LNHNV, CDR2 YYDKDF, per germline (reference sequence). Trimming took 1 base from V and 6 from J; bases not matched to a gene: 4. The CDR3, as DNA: TGTGCCACCAGCAGAGGGGACAGGGACAGTCAGCCCCAGCATTTT. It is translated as CATSRGDRDSQPQHF. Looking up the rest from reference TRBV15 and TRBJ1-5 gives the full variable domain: DAMVIQNPRYQVTQFGKPVTLSCSQTLNHNVMYWYQQKSSQAPKLLFHYYDKDFNNEADTPDNFQSRRPNTSFCFLDIRSPGLGDTAMYLCATSRGDRDSQPQHFGDGTRLSIL.

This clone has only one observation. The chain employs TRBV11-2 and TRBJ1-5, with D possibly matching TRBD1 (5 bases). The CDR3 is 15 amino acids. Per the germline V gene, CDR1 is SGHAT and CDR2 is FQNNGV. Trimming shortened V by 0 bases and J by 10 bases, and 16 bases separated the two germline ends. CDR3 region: CASSLDPGGGSPQHF. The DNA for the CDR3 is TGTGCCAGCAGCTTAGACCCGGGGGGAGGTTCACCCCAGCATTTT.

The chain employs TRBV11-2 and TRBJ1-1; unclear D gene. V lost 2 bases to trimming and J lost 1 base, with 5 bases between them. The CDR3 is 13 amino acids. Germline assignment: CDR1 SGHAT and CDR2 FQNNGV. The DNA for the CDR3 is TGTGCCAGCAGCTTATGGGAGAACACTGAAGCTTTCTTT. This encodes CASSLWENTEAFF.

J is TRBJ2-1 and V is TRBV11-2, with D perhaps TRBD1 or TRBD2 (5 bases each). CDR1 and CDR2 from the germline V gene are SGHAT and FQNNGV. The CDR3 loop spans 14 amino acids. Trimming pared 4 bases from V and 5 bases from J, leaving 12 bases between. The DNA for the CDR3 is TGTGCCAGCAGCTCCTTCCGGGACCACAATGAGCAGTTCTTC. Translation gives CASSSFRDHNEQFF.

The CDR3 coding sequence is TGTGCCAGCACCCGCCGGGAGACAGATACGCAGTATTTT. It encodes CASTRRETDTQYF. V gene TRBV5-4 combines with J gene TRBJ2-3, with a tentative D call TRBD2 (6 bases). The CDR3 sequence is 13 residues long. Germline CDR1 reads SGHNT; CDR2 reads YYREEE (reference sequence). Trimming pared 6 bases from V and 3 bases from J, leaving 11 bases between.

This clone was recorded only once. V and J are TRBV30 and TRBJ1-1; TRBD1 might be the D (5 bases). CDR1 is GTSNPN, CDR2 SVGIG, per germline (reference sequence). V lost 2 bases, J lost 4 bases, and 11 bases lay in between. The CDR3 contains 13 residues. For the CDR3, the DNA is TGTGCCTGGAGTAATCAGGGCCCCACTGAAGCTTTCTTT. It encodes CAWSNQGPTEAFF.

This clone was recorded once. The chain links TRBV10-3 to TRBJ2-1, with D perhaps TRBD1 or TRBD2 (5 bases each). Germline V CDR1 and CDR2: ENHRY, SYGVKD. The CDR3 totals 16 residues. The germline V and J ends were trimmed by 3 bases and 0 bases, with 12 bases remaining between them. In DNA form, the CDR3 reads TGTGCCATCAGTGAACGGGGCCGAAGCTCCTACAATGAGCAGTTCTTC. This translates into CAISERGRSSYNEQFF.

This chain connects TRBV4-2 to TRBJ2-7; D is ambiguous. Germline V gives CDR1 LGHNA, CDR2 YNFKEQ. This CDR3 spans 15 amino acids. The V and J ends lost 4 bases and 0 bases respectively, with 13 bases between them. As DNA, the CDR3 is TGTGCCAGCAGCCCCTGGAGCTCCCTCTCCTACGAGCAGTACTTC. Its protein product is CASSPWSSLSYEQYF.

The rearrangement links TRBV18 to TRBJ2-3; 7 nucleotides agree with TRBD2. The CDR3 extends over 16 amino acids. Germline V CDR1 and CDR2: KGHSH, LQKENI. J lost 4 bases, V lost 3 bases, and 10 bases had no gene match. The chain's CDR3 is CASSPVGAGQPDTQYF. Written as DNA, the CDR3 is TGTGCCAGCTCACCGGTAGGAGCGGGGCAACCAGATACGCAGTATTTT.

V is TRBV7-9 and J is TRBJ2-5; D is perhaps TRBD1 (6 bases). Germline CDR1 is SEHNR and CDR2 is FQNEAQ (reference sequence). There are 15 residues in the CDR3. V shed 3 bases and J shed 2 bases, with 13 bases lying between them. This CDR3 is CASSFLRDTQETQYF. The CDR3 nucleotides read TGTGCCAGCAGCTTCCTCCGGGACACTCAAGAGACCCAGTACTTC.

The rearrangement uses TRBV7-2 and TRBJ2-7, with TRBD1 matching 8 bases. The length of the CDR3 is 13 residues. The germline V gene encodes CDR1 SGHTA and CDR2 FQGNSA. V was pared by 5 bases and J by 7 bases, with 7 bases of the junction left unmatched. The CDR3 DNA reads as TGTGCCAGCAGCCCCCAGGGGGCGAGGGAGCAGTACGTC. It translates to CASSPQGAREQYV.

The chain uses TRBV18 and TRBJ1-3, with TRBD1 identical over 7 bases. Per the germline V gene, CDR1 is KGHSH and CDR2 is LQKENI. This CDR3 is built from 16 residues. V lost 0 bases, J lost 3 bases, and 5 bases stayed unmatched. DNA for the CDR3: TGTGCCAGCTCACCACCCTTCGACAGGGTTGGAAACACCATATATTTT. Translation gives CASSPPFDRVGNTIYF.

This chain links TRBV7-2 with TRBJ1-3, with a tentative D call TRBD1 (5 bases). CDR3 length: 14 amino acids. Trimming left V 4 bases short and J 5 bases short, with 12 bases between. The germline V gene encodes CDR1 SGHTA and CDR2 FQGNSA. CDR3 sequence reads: CASSSAMGRNTIYF. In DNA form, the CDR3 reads TGTGCCAGCAGCTCGGCCATGGGACGAAACACCATATATTTT.

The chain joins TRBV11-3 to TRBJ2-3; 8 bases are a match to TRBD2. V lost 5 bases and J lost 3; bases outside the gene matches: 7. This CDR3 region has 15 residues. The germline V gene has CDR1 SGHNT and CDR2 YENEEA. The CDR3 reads CASSPGGGPTDTQYF. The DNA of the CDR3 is TGTGCCAGCAGCCCGGGGGGGGGCCCGACAGATACGCAGTATTTT.

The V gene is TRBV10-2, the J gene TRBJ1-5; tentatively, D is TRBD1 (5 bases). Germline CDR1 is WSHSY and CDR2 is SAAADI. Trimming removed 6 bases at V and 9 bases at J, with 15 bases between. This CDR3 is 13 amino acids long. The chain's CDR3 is CASRPTVVGPQHF. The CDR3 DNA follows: TGCGCCAGCAGGCCGACAGTGGTTGGGCCCCAGCATTTT.

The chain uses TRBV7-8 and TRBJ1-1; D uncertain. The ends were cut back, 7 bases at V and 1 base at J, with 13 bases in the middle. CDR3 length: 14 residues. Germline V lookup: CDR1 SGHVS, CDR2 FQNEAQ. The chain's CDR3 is CASTIGRWNTEAFF. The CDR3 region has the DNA TGTGCCAGCACCATAGGTCGTTGGAACACTGAAGCTTTCTTT. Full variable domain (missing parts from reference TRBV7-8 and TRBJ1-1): GAGVSQSPRYKVAKRGQDVALRCDPISGHVSLFWYQQALGQGPEFLTYFQNEAQLDKSGLPSDRFFAERPEGSVSTLKIQRTQQEDSAVYLCASTIGRWNTEAFFGQGTRLTVV.

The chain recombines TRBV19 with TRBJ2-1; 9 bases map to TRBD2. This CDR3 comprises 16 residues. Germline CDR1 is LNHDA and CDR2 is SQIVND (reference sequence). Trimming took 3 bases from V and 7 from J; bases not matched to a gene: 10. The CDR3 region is CASSMRLAGAGNEQFF. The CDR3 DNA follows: TGTGCCAGTAGTATGAGGTTAGCGGGGGCCGGGAATGAGCAGTTCTTC.

The CDR3 nucleotides read TGCGCCAGCAGCTTGGCCACTTCCTTTGGAAGCACTGAAGCTTTCTTT. Protein sequence: CASSLATSFGSTEAFF. V is TRBV5-1 and J is TRBJ1-1; D remains unclear. Trimming removed 0 bases from V and 4 bases from J, with 16 bases in between. The CDR3 covers 16 residues. CDR1 is SGHRS and CDR2 is YFSETQ in the germline V gene.